One and the same sample provided the 28 T cell receptor beta chains below, sequenced in a study of shared clonotypes between healthy human individuals. Repertoires were generated with immunoSEQ multiplex PCR, while TCRdb's copy carries only in-frame clones and drops some. The sample lists about 2.4 million clones, over 85% seen once, with more than 0.35% in the top ten. The sample comprised naive CD4+ T cells from PBMCs. Subset defined: CD45RA+ positively selected. Receptor source: a young man in good health. Some clones in this sample may be carry-over from other donors' samples.

The chain couples TRBV4-3 to TRBJ2-7, with D perhaps matching TRBD1 (5 bases). Germline V CDR1 and CDR2: LGHNA, YSLEER. Trimming removed 0 bases from V and 3 bases from J, with 18 bases in between. CDR3 length: 17 residues. CDR3 DNA: TGCGCCAGCAGCCAAGAAGGGTGGCAGGGCGGTAACTACGAGCAGTACTTC. As protein: CASSQEGWQGGNYEQYF.

The rearrangement uses TRBV2 and TRBJ2-7; D perhaps matches TRBD1 (6 bases). The CDR3 totals 13 residues. With 4 bases removed from V and 0 bases from J, the gap between germline ends came to 7 bases. Germline CDR1 SNHLY, CDR2 FYNNEI. DNA for the CDR3: TGTGCCAGCAGTGGGGACAACTCCTACGAGCAGTACTTC. Encoded protein: CASSGDNSYEQYF.

The table lists this clone with a count of one. This chain joins TRBV5-8 and TRBJ2-5; 7 bases line up with TRBD2. The germline CDR1 and CDR2 sequences are SGHTS and YDEGEE. The CDR3 totals 14 residues. After removal of 1 base from V and 2 bases from J, the junction contained 2 bases not matched to a gene. The CDR3 here is CASSLWGGQETQYF. CDR3 DNA: TGTGCCAGCAGCTTGTGGGGGGGACAAGAGACCCAGTACTTC.

In its sample, this clone was seen a few times. The J gene is TRBJ1-1, the V gene TRBV28; D unresolved. Germline V lookup: CDR1 MDHEN, CDR2 SYDVKM. CDR3 length: 17 residues. With 2 bases removed from V and 1 base from J, the gap between germline ends came to 17 bases. The CDR3 here is CASSLPPVNAWNTEAFF. The CDR3, as DNA: TGTGCCAGCAGTTTACCCCCAGTTAATGCATGGAACACTGAAGCTTTCTTT.

This clone was observed a single time. Other DNA sequences within the sample encode an identical CDR3. The rearrangement links TRBV5-5 to TRBJ1-1; 8 bases are shared with TRBD1. The V gene's germline CDR1 is SGHKS and CDR2 YYEKEE (reference sequence). The CDR3 extends over 15 amino acids. Trimming cost V 1 base and J 1 base; bases outside gene matches: 3. The CDR3 here is CASSLIGTGNTEAFF. The CDR3 nucleotides are TGTGCCAGCAGCTTGATCGGGACAGGGAACACTGAAGCTTTCTTT.

The chain couples TRBV10-1 to TRBJ2-5; tentative D call: TRBD2 (6 bases). V was shortened by 4 bases and J by 1 base, with 10 bases between the two germline ends. CDR1 and CDR2 (germline): WNHNN, SYGVQD (reference sequence). There are 14 residues in the CDR3. The CDR3 DNA follows: TGCGCCAGCAGTGCTCACGGGAGCCAAGAGACCCAGTACTTC. Residues: CASSAHGSQETQYF.

The chain is built from TRBV7-9 and TRBJ1-1; TRBD1 aligns across 9 bases. Unmatched junction bases numbered 7, after V lost 4 bases and J lost 10 bases. The CDR3 sequence is 13 residues long. The germline CDR1 and CDR2 sequences are SEHNR and FQNEAQ (reference sequence). CDR3 bases: TGTGCCAGCAGCTATCCCGGGACAGGGTTAGCTTTCTTT. Translated, it gives CASSYPGTGLAFF. The variable domain in full, with the rest retrieved from reference TRBV7-9 and TRBJ1-1, is DTGVSQNPRHKITKRGQNVTFRCDPISEHNRLYWYRQTLGQGPEFLTYFQNEAQLEKSRLLSDRFSAERPKGSFSTLEIQRTEQGDSAMYLCASSYPGTGLAFFGQGTRLTVV.

The chain employs TRBV4-3 and TRBJ1-5, with D tentatively TRBD1 (5 bases). The CDR3 runs 14 residues. V shed 0 bases and J shed 3 bases, with 6 bases lying between them. In germline, CDR1 is LGHNA, CDR2 YSLEER. The CDR3 here is CASSQDRDNQPQHF. As DNA, the CDR3 is TGCGCCAGCAGCCAAGACAGGGACAATCAGCCCCAGCATTTT.

This clone was counted a few times. V is TRBV6-5 and J is TRBJ1-5, with unresolved D. CDR3 size: 13 residues. CDR1 and CDR2 (germline): MNHEY, SVGAGI. Trimming left V 6 bases short and J 1 base short, with 7 bases between. This CDR3 reads CASSPQSNQPQHF. The DNA for the CDR3 is TGTGCCAGCAGCCCACAAAGCAATCAGCCCCAGCATTTT.

The chain uses TRBV28 and TRBJ2-2; 9 bases are shared with TRBD2. J gave up 6 bases and V 2 bases, and 4 bases lay outside the gene matches. Germline loops: CDR1 MDHEN, CDR2 SYDVKM. This CDR3 has 15 residues. This CDR3 is CASSLPAGGAGELFF. As DNA, the CDR3 is TGTGCCAGCAGTTTACCTGCGGGAGGGGCCGGGGAGCTGTTTTTT. The complete variable domain, with remaining parts taken from reference TRBV28 and TRBJ2-2, reads DVKVTQSSRYLVKRTGEKVFLECVQDMDHENMFWYRQDPGLGLRLIYFSYDVKMKEKGDIPEGYSVSREKKERFSLILESASTNQTSMYLCASSLPAGGAGELFFGEGSRLTVL.

This clone is a singleton in its sample. The CDR3 protein is CASRGTSGRLLGRETQYF. The CDR3 DNA sequence: TGTGCCAGCAGAGGGACTAGCGGGAGACTTCTAGGCCGAGAGACCCAGTACTTC. The chain joins TRBV2 to TRBJ2-5; 14 positions match TRBD2. The germline V gene has CDR1 SNHLY and CDR2 FYNNEI. With V trimmed by 6 bases and J by 4 bases, 13 bases remained unmatched. This CDR3 comprises 18 residues. Based on the CDR3 plus reference TRBV2 and TRBJ2-5, the full variable domain is EPEVTQTPSHQVTQMGQEVILRCVPISNHLYFYWYRQILGQKVEFLVSFYNNEISEKSEIFDDQFSVERPDGSNFTLKIRSTKLEDSAMYFCASRGTSGRLLGRETQYFGPGTRLLVL.

The chain combines TRBV15 with TRBJ2-5, with 7 nucleotides matching TRBD2. The V gene's germline CDR1 is LNHNV and CDR2 YYDKDF (reference sequence). V shed 2 bases and J 1 base; nucleotides not matched to a gene: 7. The CDR3 length is 16 residues. In nucleotides, the CDR3 is TGTGCCACCAGCAGATCCATCACTAGCGCCCAAGAGACCCAGTACTTC. Translating it yields CATSRSITSAQETQYF.

The V gene is TRBV5-6, the J gene TRBJ1-2, with D hard to call. The CDR3 runs to 14 residues. The V end lost 1 base, the J end lost 4 bases, and 11 bases lay between the germline ends. The V gene's germline CDR1 is SGHDT and CDR2 YYEEEE. The CDR3 nucleotides read TGTGCCAGCAGCTTGTTTTCCAGATTCTATGGCTACACCTTC. It translates to CASSLFSRFYGYTF.

The chain uses TRBV19 and TRBJ2-4, with 10 nucleotides matching TRBD1. This CDR3 is 15 amino acids long. The V gene's germline CDR1 is LNHDA and CDR2 SQIVND (reference sequence). J was trimmed by 3 bases and V by 7 bases; bases with no gene match: 6. In DNA, the CDR3 is TGTGCCAGTACCGGGACAGGGGTAGGCAAAAACATTCAGTACTTC. Protein sequence: CASTGTGVGKNIQYF.

The chain uses TRBV6-6 and TRBJ2-5; 8 nucleotides line up with TRBD1. This CDR3 region has 16 residues. The V segment lost 6 bases and the J segment 0 bases; nucleotides outside the gene matches: 9. Germline V gene lookup returns CDR1 MNHNY and CDR2 SVGAGI (reference sequence). The CDR3 is CASSTGQGWYQETQYF. The CDR3 region has the DNA TGTGCCAGCAGCACAGGACAGGGATGGTACCAAGAGACCCAGTACTTC.

J is TRBJ1-1 and V is TRBV9; TRBD1 matches at 7 bases. With 1 base clipped from V and 8 bases from J, the junction kept 11 bases outside the gene matches. This CDR3 contains 15 residues. CDR1 and CDR2 from the germline V gene are SGDLS and YYNGEE. The CDR3 protein is CASSVSGQATLEAFF. The CDR3 DNA is TGTGCCAGCAGCGTATCAGGACAGGCCACACTAGAAGCTTTCTTT.

The genes are TRBV5-4 and TRBJ1-1, with D maybe TRBD1 (6 bases). The CDR3 contains 15 residues. V was cut by 2 bases and J by 1 base, with 12 bases left in between. Germline V lookup: CDR1 SGHNT, CDR2 YYREEE (reference sequence). The CDR3 here is CASSFSGAQNTEAFF. The CDR3, as DNA: TGTGCCAGCAGCTTTTCAGGGGCCCAGAACACTGAAGCTTTCTTT. Based on the CDR3 plus reference TRBV5-4 and TRBJ1-1, the full variable domain is ETGVTQSPTHLIKTRGQQVTLRCSSQSGHNTVSWYQQALGQGPQFIFQYYREEENGRGNFPPRFSGLQFPNYSSELNVNALELDDSALYLCASSFSGAQNTEAFFGQGTRLTVV.

The chain combines TRBV7-2 with TRBJ2-5; TRBD2 might be the D (5 bases). The CDR3 is made up of 15 amino acids. Trimming took off 0 bases at V and 4 bases at J, with 12 bases between the two ends. Germline V gene sequence: CDR1 SGHTA, CDR2 FQGNSA. The CDR3 DNA follows: TGTGCCAGCAGCTTAGCCGGAGCGGCGGGAGAGACCCAGTACTTC. Its protein product is CASSLAGAAGETQYF.

This clone came up once. V gene TRBV7-8 combines with J gene TRBJ2-5, with 8 bases aligning to TRBD2. Germline trimming cut 8 bases from V and 1 base from J; bases unmatched to any gene: 12. Germline-derived CDR1 and CDR2 are SGHVS and FQNEAQ. This CDR3 spans 16 amino acids. As DNA, the CDR3 is TGTGCCAGCTGGCTAGCGGGCCGAGGCGCCCAAGAGACCCAGTACTTC. Protein: CASWLAGRGAQETQYF.

The V gene is TRBV6-5, the J gene TRBJ2-1; no clear D. CDR1 and CDR2 (germline): MNHEY, SVGAGI. The CDR3 consists of 16 residues. V was clipped by 4 bases and J by 2 bases, with 15 bases between them. The CDR3 loop is CASSSPSSRTYNEQFF. The CDR3, as DNA: TGTGCCAGCAGTTCCCCCTCGTCGCGGACCTACAATGAGCAGTTCTTC.

This rearrangement joins TRBV5-1 to TRBJ1-2; D might be TRBD1 (6 bases). The CDR3 loop spans 14 amino acids. V was cut by 7 bases and J by 5 bases, with 18 bases left in between. Germline loops: CDR1 SGHRS, CDR2 YFSETQ. DNA of the CDR3: TGCGCCAGCGACACGGGGGGCACTTCATATGGCTACACCTTC. Translation: CASDTGGTSYGYTF.

V is TRBV7-9 and J is TRBJ1-4, with D possibly being TRBD1 (6 bases). Germline loops: CDR1 SEHNR, CDR2 FQNEAQ (reference sequence). V lost 0 bases, J lost 6 bases, and 11 bases lay in between. There are 15 residues in the CDR3. CDR3 residues: CASSLASGEDEKLFF. CDR3 nucleotide sequence: TGTGCCAGCAGCTTAGCGTCAGGGGAGGATGAAAAACTGTTTTTT. The variable domain in full, completed from reference TRBV7-9 and TRBJ1-4, reads DTGVSQNPRHKITKRGQNVTFRCDPISEHNRLYWYRQTLGQGPEFLTYFQNEAQLEKSRLLSDRFSAERPKGSFSTLEIQRTEQGDSAMYLCASSLASGEDEKLFFGSGTQLSVL.

The chain carries TRBV5-5 and TRBJ1-1, with TRBD1 matching over 7 bases. V lost 5 bases, J lost 10 bases, and 11 bases stayed unmatched. The germline CDR1 and CDR2 sequences are SGHKS and YYEKEE (reference sequence). CDR3 length: 13 residues. The CDR3 here is CASRTDRASAAFF. The CDR3 DNA reads TGTGCCAGCAGAACCGACAGGGCGTCCGCAGCTTTCTTT.

This clone was recorded once. V gene TRBV5-4 combines with J gene TRBJ2-1; 10 bases are shared with TRBD2. The CDR3 is 18 amino acids. Per the germline V gene, CDR1 is SGHNT and CDR2 is YYREEE (reference sequence). V was pared by 0 bases and J by 7 bases, with 13 bases of the junction left unmatched. CDR3 sequence (DNA): TGTGCCAGCAGCTTGGTGACTAGCGGGTTGGGCGACATAAATGAGCAGTTCTTC. Its translation is CASSLVTSGLGDINEQFF.

The chain recombines TRBV5-8 with TRBJ2-1; D unclear. CDR1 and CDR2 from the germline V gene are SGHTS and YDEGEE. Deletions cut 3 bases from V and 4 bases from J, with 5 bases between. This CDR3 has 12 residues. CDR3 in DNA: TGTGCCAGCAGCTCTTTATACAATGAGCAGTTCTTC. Its translation: CASSSLYNEQFF. The variable domain in full, completed from reference TRBV5-8 and TRBJ2-1, reads EAGVTQSPTHLIKTRGQQATLRCSPISGHTSVYWYQQALGLGLQFLLWYDEGEERNRGNFPPRFSGRQFPNYSSELNVNALELEDSALYLCASSSLYNEQFFGPGTRLTVL.

The rearrangement uses TRBV7-8 and TRBJ2-5; D not resolved. Germline V gene sequence: CDR1 SGHVS, CDR2 FQNEAQ. This CDR3 spans 16 amino acids. V lost 5 bases and J lost 0, with 16 bases in between. This CDR3 reads CASSDYWTANQETQYF. Here the CDR3 DNA reads TGTGCCAGCAGCGATTATTGGACCGCTAACCAAGAGACCCAGTACTTC.

The chain recombines TRBV11-2 with TRBJ2-4; 8 bases line up with TRBD2. In germline, CDR1 is SGHAT, CDR2 FQNNGV. J lost 0 bases, V lost 2 bases, and 3 bases had no gene match. This CDR3 has 16 residues. CDR3 in DNA: TGTGCCAGCAGCTTACGGGAGGGAATAGCCAAAAACATTCAGTACTTC. Translated, it gives CASSLREGIAKNIQYF.

CDR3 residues: CASSERGGVGTEAFF. For the CDR3, the DNA is TGTGCCAGCAGCGAACGAGGGGGAGTCGGCACTGAAGCTTTCTTT. The chain joins TRBV5-6 to TRBJ1-1; D is possibly TRBD1 (6 bases). Per germline, CDR1 SGHDT and CDR2 YYEEEE. CDR3 length: 15 amino acids. V was shortened by 4 bases and J by 4 bases, with 17 bases between the two germline ends.